This T cell receptor (beta chain) was identified in a study of blood T cell repertoires in COVID-19 (dated by TCRdb to 2019 to 2021). Study-level background: The collaborator samples originated in the United States, Italy and Spain and spanned the acute and convalescent phases of COVID-19. The material from the prospective study consisted of cDNA or gDNA derived from T cells, B-cell-depleted T cells, or PBMCs. Subjects who had been exposed to COVID-19, were actively infected with it, or had recovered from it provided the deeply sampled blood TCRbeta repertoires that made up the dataset. The repertoires were released in a freely available public database meant as a resource for research on the immune response to SARS-CoV-2. Samples were obtained from the ongoing ImmuneRACE study (first 160 participants) and from about 1,300 subjects provided by 6 global collaborators. The sample metadata nearly always contained a de-identified subject ID, COVID-19 status, age in years and sex. Where available, HLA class I and class II types were taken from metadata supplied by the sample provider and were not determined by assay-based typing.

The germline V and J ends show losses of 8 bases and 5 bases respectively, and no gene match explains 4 bases of the junction. In the germline V gene (reference sequence), CDR1 corresponds to MNHEY and CDR2 to SMNVEV. From cysteine to phenylalanine, the CDR3 is 12 amino acids long. Only the CDR3 region is kept as DNA, spanning 36 bases read in frame from base 1. The investigation overall reported the following: Clinical and demographic metadata were provided uncurated, with the amount varying by source and participant.

Whole blood was collected in K2EDTA tubes by collaborating institutions according to the institutions' own protocols. Collaborator samples were shipped for TCRbeta analysis as frozen whole blood, isolated PBMCs, or DNA extracted from either sample type. A word on this clone: There is no known antigen for this receptor. No clone much larger than this one lies a single base away; base qualities are absent.

The immunoSEQ Assay, a bias-controlled multiplex PCR, was used to amplify TCRbeta CDR3 regions from genomic DNA. On the authors' methods: Within the assay, amplification of reference gene primers was used to estimate how many nucleated cells each sample contained. To quantify the absolute abundance of each unique TCRbeta CDR3 rearrangement, sequence reads were collapsed and filtered. For each sample, productive Simpson clonality was calculated by taking the square root of Simpson's diversity index across productive rearrangements. Not all clones reach the TCRdb copy of this immuneACCESS table, which keeps in-frame sequences only. Checked studies attribute under half of the gap to unresolved V genes and leave the rest unexplained. V, J and clone size were drawn from that table, and D and trimming were deduced from the DNA. In all, the sample holds some 200,000 clones, and approximately 82% of those were seen once. The ten largest clonotypes hold about 12% of the sample.

The source material was peripheral blood. This receptor was obtained from a woman between 40 and 55 years old with acute or convalescent COVID-19. The sequence is built from TRBV27 and TRBJ2-7, and 9 bases in between align with TRBD1. The sequence in DNA is TGTGCCAGCTCGGACAGGGGCCACGAGCAGTACTTC. This encodes CASSDRGHEQYF.